The TCR beta chain described here comes from a study of CD8 T cells in Susac syndrome. General study findings and limits: CD8+ clones in Susac expanded most in TEMRA cells and active patients.

The germline V gene has CDR1 MNHEY and CDR2 SMNVEV (reference sequence). Trimming left V 6 bases short and J 4 bases short, with 9 bases between. CDR3 size: 13 residues. To note about this clonotype: Its target is not known.

With random hexamers, reverse transcription was performed on about 0.5 to 1 ug of RNA. Multiplex PCR with immunoSEQ amplified the TCR beta CDR3 across 54 Vbeta and 13 Jbeta. TCRdb processed the immunoSEQ multiplex PCR reads anew with MiXCR; each CDR3 protein has one entry. The repertoire holds 95,000 to 150,000 distinct CDR3 sequences, with roughly 94% as singletons. The rearrangement joins TRBV27 to TRBJ2-2; D possibly corresponds to TRBD1 (5 bases). The sample comprised CD8+ T cells from PBMCs. The clonotype originates from a human donor with Susac syndrome. CDR3 coding DNA: TGTGCCAGCAGAGGGGCTGGCACCGGGGAGCTGTTTTTT. It encodes CASRGAGTGELFF.